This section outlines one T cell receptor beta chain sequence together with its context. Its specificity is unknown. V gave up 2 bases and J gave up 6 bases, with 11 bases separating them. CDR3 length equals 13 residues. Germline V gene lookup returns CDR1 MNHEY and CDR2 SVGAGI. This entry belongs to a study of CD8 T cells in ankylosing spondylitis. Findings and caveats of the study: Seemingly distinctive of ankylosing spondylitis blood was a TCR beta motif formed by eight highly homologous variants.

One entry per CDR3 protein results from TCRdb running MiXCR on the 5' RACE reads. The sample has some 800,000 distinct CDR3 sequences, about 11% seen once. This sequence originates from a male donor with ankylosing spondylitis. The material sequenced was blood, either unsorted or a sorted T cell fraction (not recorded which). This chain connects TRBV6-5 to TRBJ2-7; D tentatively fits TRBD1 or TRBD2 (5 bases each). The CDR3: CASSYPRGGEQYF. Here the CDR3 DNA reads TGTGCCAGCAGTTACCCGAGGGGTGGCGAGCAGTACTTC.